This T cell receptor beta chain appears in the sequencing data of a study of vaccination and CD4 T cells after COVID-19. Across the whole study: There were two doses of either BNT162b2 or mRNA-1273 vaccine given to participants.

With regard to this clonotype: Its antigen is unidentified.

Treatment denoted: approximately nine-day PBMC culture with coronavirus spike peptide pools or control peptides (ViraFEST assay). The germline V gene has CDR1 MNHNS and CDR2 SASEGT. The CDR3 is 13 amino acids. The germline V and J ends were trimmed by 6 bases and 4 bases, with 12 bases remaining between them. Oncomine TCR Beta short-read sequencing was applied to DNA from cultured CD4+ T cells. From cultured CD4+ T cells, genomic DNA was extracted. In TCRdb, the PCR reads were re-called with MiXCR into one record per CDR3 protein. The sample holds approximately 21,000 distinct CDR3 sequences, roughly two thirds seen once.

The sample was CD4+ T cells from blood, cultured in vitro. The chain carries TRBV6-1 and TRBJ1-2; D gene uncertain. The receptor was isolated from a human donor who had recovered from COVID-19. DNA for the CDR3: TGTGCCAGCAGCCTCATGGACTCCTATGGCTACACCTTC. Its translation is CASSLMDSYGYTF.